One sample yielded the 6 T cell receptor beta chains listed below, sequenced in a study of blood T cell repertoires in COVID-19. TCRdb keeps only in-frame clones here, not all; method: immunoSEQ multiplex PCR. Counted here are some 150,000 clones, around 84% occurring once; the ten biggest clones make up 7.5% to 8.5%. Sample: peripheral blood. All receptors come from a woman aged 55-70 years with acute or convalescent COVID-19.

This clone showed up just once. The chain recombines TRBV27 with TRBJ2-7; D perhaps matches TRBD1 (6 bases). CDR1 is MNHEY, CDR2 SMNVEV, per germline (reference sequence). Trimming shortened V by 3 bases and J by 3 bases, and 15 bases separated the two germline ends. This CDR3 is built from 15 residues. CDR3 nucleotides: TGTGCCAGCAGTTTGGCGGCGGACAGATACTACGAGCAGTACTTC. It yields the protein CASSLAADRYYEQYF.

The J gene is TRBJ1-5, the V gene TRBV29-1, with D hard to call. Germline V gene sequence: CDR1 SQVTM, CDR2 ANQGSEA. Between the trimmed V and J ends, which lost 4 bases and 4 bases, there was a span of 11 bases. The CDR3 is made up of 13 amino acids. CDR3 amino acids: CSVGSGLNQPQHF. DNA of the CDR3: TGCAGCGTTGGCTCCGGGTTGAATCAGCCCCAGCATTTT.

The gene calls are TRBV24-1 and TRBJ1-5; 7 bases map to TRBD1. CDR1 and CDR2 from the germline V gene are KGHDR and SFDVKD. The CDR3 contains 14 residues. The J segment lost 2 bases and the V segment lost 12 bases, leaving 9 bases of the junction unmatched. CDR3 residues: CAVEDRVGNQPQHF. The DNA of the CDR3 is TGTGCCGTCGAAGACAGGGTGGGCAATCAGCCCCAGCATTTT.

The V gene is TRBV6-5, the J gene TRBJ1-5; D gene unclear. V lost 10 bases and J 0 bases, leaving 16 bases between the germline ends. This CDR3 contains 15 residues. CDR1 MNHEY and CDR2 SVGAGI come from the germline V gene. The CDR3 DNA sequence: TGTGCCACTTCGTCAGCGCTGTATAGCAATCAGCCCCAGCATTTT. It codes for CATSSALYSNQPQHF.

V gene TRBV19 combines with J gene TRBJ1-2, with D possibly TRBD1 on 6 matching bases. The CDR3 length is 15 residues. CDR1 is LNHDA, CDR2 SQIVND, per germline (reference sequence). The V gene lost 3 bases and the J gene lost 3 bases, with 14 bases spanning the gap. CDR3 loop: CASSMSGGLDYGYTF. The CDR3 coding sequence is TGTGCCAGTAGTATGAGCGGGGGGCTCGACTATGGCTACACCTTC.

The rearrangement links TRBV11-2 to TRBJ2-3; 11 bases are shared with TRBD2. J was trimmed by 0 bases and V by 0 bases; bases with no gene match: 2. Germline CDR1 and CDR2: SGHAT and FQNNGV. The CDR3 runs 17 residues. CDR3 loop: CASSLETSGASTDTQYF. The CDR3, as DNA: TGTGCCAGCAGCTTAGAGACTAGCGGGGCTAGCACAGATACGCAGTATTTT.